This T cell receptor beta chain derives from a study of radiotherapy plus CTLA-4 blockade in lung cancer. On the study more broadly: Among enrolled patients, about 18% responded and less than 40% achieved disease control.

Study outcomes and limitations: Reported findings show early blood T cell clone dynamics, with interferon-beta, best predicted response. Blood TCR clones of tumor origin expanded after radiotherapy plus ipilimumab.

Focal radiation plus CTLA-4 blockade with ipilimumab was given to patients with chemo-refractory metastatic non-small-cell lung cancer. Germline CDR1 is GTSNPN and CDR2 is SVGIG (reference sequence). Trimming pared 3 bases from V and 5 bases from J, leaving 19 bases between. The CDR3 consists of 15 residues. The method was immunoSEQ multiplex PCR; TCRdb's version includes in-frame clones alone and lacks a portion of them. The sample consists of 40,000 to 45,000 clones, more than 65% of them appearing once. This clone was counted between two and nine times. Its antigen is not known. The sequenced sample was peripheral blood, obtained from a patient treated with radiotherapy plus ipilimumab. The sequence was obtained from a human donor with non-small cell lung cancer who had stable disease on radiotherapy plus ipilimumab. The chain links TRBV30 to TRBJ2-5; perhaps TRBD2 as D (5 bases). This CDR3 reads CAWSPPGRGLETQYF. The CDR3 nucleotides are TGTGCCTGGAGCCCCCCGGGCCGAGGGCTGGAGACCCAGTACTTC.